What follows are 32 T cell receptor beta chains derived from one specimen sequenced in a study of shared clonotypes between healthy human individuals. Produced via immunoSEQ multiplex PCR; TCRdb's table is partial and in-frame only. The sample lists 2 million or so clones, 90% to 95% occurring once. Input material: naive CD4+ T cells sorted from blood. The subset denotes: CD45RA+ positively selected. Every receptor here comes from a man between 18 and 29 years old in good health.

V usage is TRBV28 and J usage is TRBJ2-7; 7 nucleotides agree with TRBD2. This CDR3 contains 16 residues. Looked up from germline, CDR1 is MDHEN and CDR2 is SYDVKM. V was pared by 4 bases and J by 2 bases, with 11 bases of the junction left unmatched. The CDR3 region is CASSYDSQRGAYEQYF. The CDR3 DNA is TGTGCCAGCAGTTACGACTCCCAGCGGGGTGCCTACGAGCAGTACTTC.

The rearrangement joins TRBV30 to TRBJ2-7, with D perhaps matching TRBD1 (5 bases). Trimming left V 0 bases short and J 4 bases short, with 13 bases between. The CDR3 is 14 amino acids. Germline assignment: CDR1 GTSNPN and CDR2 SVGIG (reference sequence). The CDR3 DNA reads TGTGCCTGGAGTGTTGCTTGGGGCGGTTACGAGCAGTACTTC. It codes for CAWSVAWGGYEQYF.

In this sample, this clone turned up once. The rearrangement joins TRBV15 to TRBJ1-2; 10 positions agree with TRBD1. Per the germline V gene, CDR1 is LNHNV and CDR2 is YYDKDF (reference sequence). The CDR3 is made up of 15 amino acids. J was trimmed by 2 bases and V by 4 bases; bases with no gene match: 4. The CDR3 spells CATSTGGQGNYGYTF. The CDR3 region has the DNA TGTGCCACCAGCACAGGGGGACAGGGGAACTATGGCTACACCTTC. The whole variable domain, remainder taken from reference TRBV15 and TRBJ1-2, is DAMVIQNPRYQVTQFGKPVTLSCSQTLNHNVMYWYQQKSSQAPKLLFHYYDKDFNNEADTPDNFQSRRPNTSFCFLDIRSPGLGDTAMYLCATSTGGQGNYGYTFGSGTRLTVV.

This rearrangement joins TRBV6-6 to TRBJ2-1; D uncertain. The CDR3 runs to 13 residues. Germline CDR1 MNHNY, CDR2 SVGAGI (reference sequence). Trimming cost V 2 bases and J 5 bases, with 7 bases left between them. CDR3: CASSYRKDNEQFF. CDR3 nucleotide sequence: TGTGCCAGCAGTTACCGGAAGGACAATGAGCAGTTCTTC.

The chain is built from TRBV28 and TRBJ2-7; D is perhaps TRBD2 (6 bases). CDR3 size: 14 residues. The V end was cut by 8 bases, the J end by 0 bases, with 14 bases between. Germline V gene data show CDR1 as MDHEN and CDR2 as SYDVKM. The CDR3 region is CASGRRGYSYEQYF. DNA for the CDR3: TGTGCCAGCGGGCGGCGGGGATACTCCTACGAGCAGTACTTC.

V is TRBV4-1 and J is TRBJ2-2; TRBD2 agrees at 16 bases. The germline V gene encodes CDR1 MGHRA and CDR2 YSYEKL. The CDR3 covers 19 residues. Trimming removed 1 base from V and 5 bases from J; junction bases left unmatched: 7. The CDR3 nucleotides are TGCGCCAGCAGCCAAGCCGGGACTAGCGGGAGGGCATCAACCGGGGAGCTGTTTTTT. Protein product: CASSQAGTSGRASTGELFF.

The chain couples TRBV25-1 to TRBJ2-2; possible D gene TRBD1, 5 bases. CDR1 is MGHDK, CDR2 SYGVNS, per germline. V lost 0 bases and J 5 bases, leaving 13 bases between the germline ends. The CDR3 covers 16 residues. The CDR3 DNA reads as TGTGCCAGCAGTGAATATGTAGGGGCTGTGACCGGGGAGCTGTTTTTT. It codes for CASSEYVGAVTGELFF.

This clone showed up just once. CDR3 protein: CASTNLAGVNEQFF. CDR3 sequence (DNA): TGCGCCAGCACTAATCTAGCGGGAGTTAATGAGCAGTTCTTC. The rearrangement uses TRBV10-1 and TRBJ2-1; 10 bases agree with TRBD2. Per the germline V gene, CDR1 is WNHNN and CDR2 is SYGVQD (reference sequence). This CDR3 comprises 14 residues. J gave up 7 bases and V 7 bases, and 7 bases lay outside the gene matches.

V is TRBV13 and J is TRBJ2-4; D not resolved. Germline values: CDR1 PRHDT, CDR2 FYEKMQ (reference sequence). This CDR3 has 19 amino acids. V lost 0 bases and J 0 bases, leaving 18 bases between the germline ends. The CDR3 sequence is CASSLGTLFSPLAKNIQYF. In DNA, the CDR3 is TGTGCCAGCAGCTTAGGGACCCTTTTCTCCCCTCTAGCCAAAAACATTCAGTACTTC.

This rearrangement joins TRBV7-8 to TRBJ1-2; tentatively, D is TRBD1 (5 bases). The V gene's germline CDR1 is SGHVS and CDR2 FQNEAQ. V was clipped by 0 bases and J by 2 bases, with 7 bases between them. The CDR3 loop spans 14 amino acids. The CDR3 loop is CASSLASGNYGYTF. In DNA, the CDR3 is TGTGCCAGCAGCTTAGCGTCAGGGAACTATGGCTACACCTTC.

The J gene is TRBJ1-5, the V gene TRBV5-6; D is perhaps TRBD1 (5 bases). Trimming stripped 0 bases from V and 5 bases from J, with 12 bases between. The CDR3 runs 15 residues. Germline V gene lookup returns CDR1 SGHDT and CDR2 YYEEEE. Here the CDR3 reads CASSLDRLGHQPQHF. For the CDR3, the DNA is TGTGCCAGCAGCTTGGACAGGCTGGGCCATCAGCCCCAGCATTTT. The full variable domain, in which reference TRBV5-6 and TRBJ1-5 provide the parts outside the CDR3, is DAGVTQSPTHLIKTRGQQVTLRCSPKSGHDTVSWYQQALGQGPQFIFQYYEEEERQRGNFPDRFSGHQFPNYSSELNVNALLLGDSALYLCASSLDRLGHQPQHFGDGTRLSIL.

The chain's CDR3 is CSLDRGTDTQYF. The CDR3 DNA reads as TGCAGCCTGGATCGGGGCACAGATACGCAGTATTTT. The V call is TRBV29-1, the J call TRBJ2-3; the D is unclear. Germline loops: CDR1 SQVTM, CDR2 ANQGSEA. Trimming cost V 8 bases and J 1 base, with 10 bases left between them. The CDR3 runs to 12 residues.

V usage is TRBV18 and J usage is TRBJ2-7, with TRBD2 matching 8 bases. The CDR3 length is 15 residues. Germline V gives CDR1 KGHSH, CDR2 LQKENI. V shed 3 bases and J 0 bases; nucleotides not matched to a gene: 4. CDR3 region: CASSPIAGPSYEQYF. The CDR3 DNA sequence: TGTGCCAGCTCACCTATAGCGGGACCCTCCTACGAGCAGTACTTC.

The V gene is TRBV27, the J gene TRBJ1-6; D not resolved. This CDR3 has 12 residues. In germline, CDR1 is MNHEY, CDR2 SMNVEV (reference sequence). The germline V and J ends were trimmed by 6 bases and 7 bases, with 7 bases remaining between them. CDR3 sequence reads: CASRDPNSPLHF. In DNA, the CDR3 is TGTGCCAGCAGGGACCCGAATTCACCCCTCCACTTT.

This rearrangement joins TRBV29-1 to TRBJ1-1, with D hard to call. CDR3 length: 13 amino acids. Germline CDR1 and CDR2: SQVTM and ANQGSEA. V was trimmed by 5 bases and J by 0 bases, leaving 10 bases between them. CDR3 sequence (DNA): TGCAGCGTTAAAGCCAGACTGAACACTGAAGCTTTCTTT. This sequence encodes CSVKARLNTEAFF.

J is TRBJ2-3 and V is TRBV10-3; 9 nucleotides line up with TRBD2. Germline V lookup: CDR1 ENHRY, CDR2 SYGVKD. CDR3 length equals 13 residues. J lost 6 bases, V lost 5 bases, and 3 bases had no gene match. DNA for the CDR3: TGTGCCATCAGTAGCGGGAGGTCGGATACGCAGTATTTT. Amino acid sequence: CAISSGRSDTQYF.

This rearrangement joins TRBV27 to TRBJ2-7; 7 nucleotides line up with TRBD2. This CDR3 has 16 residues. Germline values: CDR1 MNHEY, CDR2 SMNVEV (reference sequence). The junction had 9 bases not matched to a gene; V was cut back by 4 bases and J by 0 bases. This CDR3 reads CASSSRLARSSYEQYF. CDR3 DNA: TGTGCCAGCAGTTCCCGACTAGCCAGGAGCTCCTACGAGCAGTACTTC.

This clone was seen once. This chain connects TRBV5-1 to TRBJ1-2; D unclear. Trimming pared 2 bases from V and 2 bases from J, leaving 10 bases between. Germline values: CDR1 SGHRS, CDR2 YFSETQ. The CDR3 has 14 amino acids. CDR3 nucleotide sequence: TGCGCCAGCAGCTTAGAGGGCCTGAACTATGGCTACACCTTC. Translated, it gives CASSLEGLNYGYTF.

This chain uses TRBV15 with TRBJ1-1; no firm D call. The CDR3 consists of 13 residues. CDR1 and CDR2 (germline): LNHNV, YYDKDF (reference sequence). Trimming stripped 0 bases from V and 4 bases from J, with 6 bases between. CDR3 region: CATSRDTGTEAFF. In DNA form, the CDR3 reads TGTGCCACCAGCAGAGATACGGGCACTGAAGCTTTCTTT.

The gene calls are TRBV5-1 and TRBJ2-3; a possible D gene is TRBD2 (5 bases). Looked up from germline, CDR1 is SGHRS and CDR2 is YFSETQ. The CDR3 loop spans 17 amino acids. The V end lost 0 bases, the J end lost 4 bases, and 18 bases lay between the germline ends. CDR3 in DNA: TGCGCCAGCAGCTTGGTGGGGTGGGGTGAGGAGGCAGATACGCAGTATTTT. Its protein product is CASSLVGWGEEADTQYF. The variable domain in full, completed from reference TRBV5-1 and TRBJ2-3, reads KAGVTQTPRYLIKTRGQQVTLSCSPISGHRSVSWYQQTPGQGLQFLFEYFSETQRNKGNFPGRFSGRQFSNSRSEMNVSTLELGDSALYLCASSLVGWGEEADTQYFGPGTRLTVL.

The chain combines TRBV11-3 with TRBJ2-2; D gene unclear. The CDR3 contains 13 residues. CDR1 and CDR2 (germline): SGHNT, YENEEA. The V and J ends lost 5 bases and 1 base respectively, with 5 bases between them. In DNA, the CDR3 is TGTGCCAGCAGCCCAGGGAACACCGGGGAGCTGTTTTTT. This gives the protein CASSPGNTGELFF. The entire variable domain, with the rest obtained from reference TRBV11-3 and TRBJ2-2, is as follows: EAGVVQSPRYKIIEKKQPVAFWCNPISGHNTLYWYLQNLGQGPELLIRYENEEAVDDSQLPKDRFSAERLKGVDSTLKIQPAELGDSAVYLCASSPGNTGELFFGEGSRLTVL.

The chain employs TRBV4-1 and TRBJ2-3; 7 bases align to TRBD2. The CDR3 has 18 residues. J gave up 1 base and V 0 bases, and 10 bases lay outside the gene matches. Germline values: CDR1 MGHRA, CDR2 YSYEKL. The CDR3 here is CASSQDSFLSGGTDTQYF. Here the CDR3 DNA reads TGCGCCAGCAGCCAAGATTCTTTCCTGAGCGGGGGCACAGATACGCAGTATTTT.

V usage is TRBV9 and J usage is TRBJ2-1; 10 bases agree with TRBD2. The CDR3 is 16 residues long. CDR1 is SGDLS, CDR2 YYNGEE, per germline. V lost 4 bases, J lost 5 bases, and 9 bases stayed unmatched. The CDR3, as DNA: TGTGCCAGCAGCTCCCATGGGCTAGCGGGGGACAATGAGCAGTTCTTC. This translates into CASSSHGLAGDNEQFF.

The chain employs TRBV10-3 and TRBJ2-1; TRBD2 aligns across 7 bases. The J segment lost 8 bases and the V segment lost 6 bases, leaving 19 bases of the junction unmatched. The CDR3 has 17 residues. Germline CDR1 is ENHRY and CDR2 is SYGVKD. The CDR3 nucleotides are TGTGCCATCAGAAATACCGGGACTACGGCAACTAGCGATGAGCAGTTCTTC. It specifies CAIRNTGTTATSDEQFF.

As regards this clone: Other DNA sequences in this specimen translate into the identical CDR3. This chain joins TRBV4-3 and TRBJ2-6; D not certain. The CDR3 loop spans 16 amino acids. With 0 bases removed from V and 0 bases from J, the gap between germline ends came to 6 bases. From germline, CDR1 is LGHNA and CDR2 YSLEER. The CDR3 here is CASSQDRASGANVLTF. The CDR3 DNA reads as TGCGCCAGCAGCCAAGATCGTGCCTCTGGGGCCAACGTCCTGACTTTC.

Note on this clone: Other DNA sequences from this sample encode an identical CDR3 as well. The chain links TRBV5-4 to TRBJ2-5, with no clear D. The CDR3 is made up of 15 amino acids. V was cut by 6 bases and J by 4 bases, with 19 bases left in between. CDR1 SGHNT and CDR2 YYREEE come from the germline V gene (reference sequence). The CDR3 nucleotides read TGTGCCAGCAACTCGGACGGCGTCTCGGTAGAGACCCAGTACTTC. Its translation: CASNSDGVSVETQYF.

This chain links TRBV2 with TRBJ1-4, with D maybe TRBD1 (6 bases). The CDR3 is 15 amino acids. Per germline, CDR1 SNHLY and CDR2 FYNNEI. Trimming took 4 bases from V and 4 from J, leaving 13 bases between them. The CDR3 region is CASSVTGASNEKLFF. The CDR3 DNA reads as TGTGCCAGCAGTGTAACGGGGGCGAGTAATGAAAAACTGTTTTTT. Based on the CDR3 plus reference TRBV2 and TRBJ1-4, the full variable domain is EPEVTQTPSHQVTQMGQEVILRCVPISNHLYFYWYRQILGQKVEFLVSFYNNEISEKSEIFDDQFSVERPDGSNFTLKIRSTKLEDSAMYFCASSVTGASNEKLFFGSGTQLSVL.

In this sample, this clone turned up once. V is TRBV19 and J is TRBJ2-3; D is undetermined. The CDR3 length is 17 residues. Between the trimmed V and J ends, which lost 0 bases and 3 bases, there was a span of 16 bases. CDR1 is LNHDA and CDR2 is SQIVND in the germline V gene (reference sequence). Here the CDR3 reads CASSIERIGIVTDTQYF. The DNA of the CDR3 is TGTGCCAGTAGTATAGAGAGAATAGGGATCGTTACAGATACGCAGTATTTT. The variable domain in full, completed from reference TRBV19 and TRBJ2-3, reads DGGITQSPKYLFRKEGQNVTLSCEQNLNHDAMYWYRQDPGQGLRLIYYSQIVNDFQKGDIAEGYSVSREKKESFPLTVTSAQKNPTAFYLCASSIERIGIVTDTQYFGPGTRLTVL.

This clone was found many times. V gene TRBV10-3 combines with J gene TRBJ2-3; D tentatively reads TRBD1 or TRBD2 (5 bases each). The germline V gene has CDR1 ENHRY and CDR2 SYGVKD. Trimming cost V 4 bases and J 6 bases, with 11 bases left between them. CDR3 length: 13 amino acids. The CDR3 nucleotides read TGTGCCATCAGTGGGGGGACCTTGGATACGCAGTATTTT. Translating gives CAISGGTLDTQYF.

The rearrangement uses TRBV28 and TRBJ1-5, with TRBD1 matching 11 bases. V dropped 6 bases and J dropped 7; count of bases not matched to a gene: 5. CDR1 and CDR2 from the germline V gene are MDHEN and SYDVKM. This CDR3 contains 14 residues. The CDR3 loop reads CASSQGQGGQPQHF. CDR3 DNA: TGTGCCAGCAGCCAGGGACAGGGGGGACAGCCCCAGCATTTT.

This chain connects TRBV10-3 to TRBJ1-4; a possible D gene is TRBD1 (5 bases). Germline CDR1 ENHRY, CDR2 SYGVKD. Trimming left V 0 bases short and J 7 bases short, with 15 bases between. The CDR3 spans 16 residues. The chain's CDR3 is CAISESGPAGGEKLFF. CDR3 in DNA: TGTGCCATCAGTGAGTCAGGACCCGCGGGGGGTGAAAAACTGTTTTTT.

The chain employs TRBV5-8 and TRBJ1-5; D not resolved. In germline, CDR1 is SGHTS, CDR2 YDEGEE. The CDR3 spans 14 residues. Trimming took 6 bases from V and 3 from J, leaving 13 bases between them. The DNA for the CDR3 is TGTGCCAGCAACTTAGCCGGCCCCAATCAGCCCCAGCATTTT. Residues: CASNLAGPNQPQHF.